This paragraph covers one TCR beta chain sequence. Generated by immunoSEQ multiplex PCR, the TCRdb table keeps only in-frame clones and is missing some. The sample has about 120,000 clones; 80% to 95% are singletons. The sample belongs to a study of T cell responses to AZD1222 COVID-19 vaccine. CDR1 and CDR2 from the germline V gene are SGHRS and YFSETQ. V was trimmed by 4 bases and J by 5 bases, leaving 9 bases between them. This CDR3 region has 13 residues. The receptor comes from an adult who received the MenACWY meningococcal vaccine as a control. This chain links TRBV5-1 with TRBJ1-4; tentatively, D is TRBD1 (5 bases). The sequencing here drew on peripheral blood, taken 28 days after the second dose of the MenACWY control vaccine. This CDR3 reads CASSPEGNEKLFF. CDR3 nucleotide sequence: TGCGCCAGCAGCCCGGAGGGGAATGAAAAACTGTTTTTT. The full variable domain, in which reference TRBV5-1 and TRBJ1-4 provide the parts outside the CDR3, is KAGVTQTPRYLIKTRGQQVTLSCSPISGHRSVSWYQQTPGQGLQFLFEYFSETQRNKGNFPGRFSGRQFSNSRSEMNVSTLELGDSALYLCASSPEGNEKLFFGSGTQLSVL.